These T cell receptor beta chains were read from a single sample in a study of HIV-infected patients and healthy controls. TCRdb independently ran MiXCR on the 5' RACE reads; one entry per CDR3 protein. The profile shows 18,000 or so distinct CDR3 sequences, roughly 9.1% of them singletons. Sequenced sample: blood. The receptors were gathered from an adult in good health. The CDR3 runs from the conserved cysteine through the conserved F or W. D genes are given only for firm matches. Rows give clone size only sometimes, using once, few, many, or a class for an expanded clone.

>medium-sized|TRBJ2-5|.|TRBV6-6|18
CASSYSFDPGRTQETQYF
TGTGCCAGCAGTTATTCTTTCGACCCTGGACGGACCCAAGAGACCCAGTACTTC
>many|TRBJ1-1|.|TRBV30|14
CAWSVSGYDTEAFF
TGTGCCTGGAGTGTAAGCGGGTATGATACTGAAGCTTTCTTT
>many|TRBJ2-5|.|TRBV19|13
CASSTSSRETQYF
TGTGCCAGTAGTACCAGCTCGCGGGAGACCCAGTACTTC
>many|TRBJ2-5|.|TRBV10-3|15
CAISESGGPQETQYF
TGTGCCATCAGTGAGTCTGGCGGGCCCCAAGAGACCCAGTACTTC
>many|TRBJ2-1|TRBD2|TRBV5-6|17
CASSLELAGPDYNEQFF
TGTGCCAGCAGCTTGGAGCTAGCGGGACCCGACTACAATGAGCAGTTCTTC
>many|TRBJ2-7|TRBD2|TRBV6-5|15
CASSPLRGLAGEQYF
TGTGCCAGCAGTCCGCTCCGGGGACTAGCGGGCGAGCAGTACTTC
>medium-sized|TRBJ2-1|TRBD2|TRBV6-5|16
CASSSGLAGGLDEQFF
TGTGCCAGCAGTTCCGGACTAGCGGGAGGGTTGGATGAGCAGTTCTTC
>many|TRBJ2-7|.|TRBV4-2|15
CASSQGQDVSYEQYF
TGTGCCAGCAGCCAAGGGCAGGACGTATCCTACGAGCAGTACTTC
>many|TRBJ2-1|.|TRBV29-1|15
CSAPTGGGSGNEQFF
TGCAGCGCTCCAACTGGGGGCGGGAGTGGAAATGAGCAGTTCTTC
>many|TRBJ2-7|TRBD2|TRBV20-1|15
CSARPSGTYAYEQYF
TGCAGTGCTAGGCCTAGCGGCACGTACGCCTACGAGCAGTACTTC
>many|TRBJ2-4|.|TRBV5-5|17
CASSPSVVGGTKNIQYF
TGTGCCAGCAGCCCTTCTGTGGTAGGAGGTACCAAAAACATTCAGTACTTC
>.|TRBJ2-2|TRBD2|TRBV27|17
CASSLGGGGGVTGELFF
TGTGCCAGCAGTTTAGGAGGCGGGGGAGGCGTCACCGGGGAGCTGTTTTTT
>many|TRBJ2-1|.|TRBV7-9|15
CASSLQGILYNEQFF
TGTGCCAGCAGCCTACAGGGTATTTTGTACAATGAGCAGTTCTTC
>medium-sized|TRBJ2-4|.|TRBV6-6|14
CASKDELAKNIQYF
TGTGCCAGCAAAGATGAACTAGCCAAAAACATTCAGTACTTC
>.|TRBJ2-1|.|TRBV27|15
CASSLGGMTYNEQFF
TGTGCCAGCAGTTTGGGCGGGATGACCTACAATGAGCAGTTCTTC
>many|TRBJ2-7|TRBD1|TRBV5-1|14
CASSGRTGGYEQYF
TGCGCCAGCAGCGGAAGGACAGGGGGCTACGAGCAGTACTTC
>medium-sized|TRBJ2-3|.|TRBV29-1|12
CTQLTGSDTQYF
TGCACCCAACTGACAGGATCAGATACGCAGTATTTT
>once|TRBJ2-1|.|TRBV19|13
CASSITGGQEQFF
TGTGCCAGTAGTATAACCGGGGGCCAGGAGCAGTTCTTC
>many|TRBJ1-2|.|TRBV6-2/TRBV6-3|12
CASSEAAYGYTF
TGTGCCAGTTCCGAGGCAGCCTATGGCTACACCTTC
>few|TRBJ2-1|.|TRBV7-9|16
CASSPPLAVSGNEQFF
TGTGCCAGCAGCCCTCCCCTAGCAGTTTCGGGGAATGAGCAGTTCTTC
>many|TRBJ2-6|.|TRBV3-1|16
CASSQVRGSGANVLTF
TGTGCCAGCAGCCAAGTTCGGGGCTCTGGGGCCAACGTCCTGACTTTC
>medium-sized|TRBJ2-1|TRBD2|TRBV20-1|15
CSARDQREGLNEQFF
TGCAGTGCTAGAGACCAGCGGGAGGGCCTCAATGAGCAGTTCTTC
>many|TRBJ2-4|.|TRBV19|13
CASRSSESGQGNF
TGTGCCAGTAGGTCCTCCGAGAGCGGGCAGGGAAACTTC
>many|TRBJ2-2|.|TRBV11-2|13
CASSFQRTGELFF
TGTGCCAGCAGCTTCCAACGCACCGGGGAGCTGTTTTTT
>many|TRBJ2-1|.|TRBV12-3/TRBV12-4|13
CATTGTPNNEQFF
TGTGCCACCACCGGGACACCAAACAATGAGCAGTTCTTC
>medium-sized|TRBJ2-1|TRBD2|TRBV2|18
CASSTRSSGSEAYNEQFF
TGTGCCAGCAGTACCCGGTCTAGCGGGAGTGAGGCCTACAATGAGCAGTTCTTC
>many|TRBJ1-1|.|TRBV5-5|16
CASSRRGPTANTEAFF
TGTGCCAGCAGCCGTCGGGGCCCAACAGCCAACACTGAAGCTTTCTTT
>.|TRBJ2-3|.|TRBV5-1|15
CASSLVGTGTDTQYF
TGCGCCAGCAGCTTGGTAGGGACGGGCACAGATACGCAGTATTTT
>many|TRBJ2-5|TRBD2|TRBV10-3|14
CAIRGPGGQETQYF
TGTGCCATCAGGGGCCCGGGGGGACAAGAGACCCAGTACTTC
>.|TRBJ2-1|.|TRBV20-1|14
CSASSAGGGKEQFF
TGCAGTGCTAGCTCGGCAGGGGGAGGGAAGGAGCAGTTCTTC
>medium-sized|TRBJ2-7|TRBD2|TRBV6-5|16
CASRPEPSGRYYEQYF
TGTGCCAGCAGGCCTGAGCCTAGCGGGAGGTATTACGAGCAGTACTTC
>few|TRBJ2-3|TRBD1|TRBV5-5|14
CASSFRQGADTQYF
TGTGCCAGCAGCTTCAGGCAGGGGGCAGATACGCAGTATTTT
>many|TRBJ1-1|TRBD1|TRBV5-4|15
CASSTRTGSHTEAFF
TGTGCCAGCAGCACCCGGACAGGTTCCCACACTGAAGCTTTCTTT
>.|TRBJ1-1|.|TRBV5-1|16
CASSPTGTTGNTEAFF
TGCGCCAGCAGCCCAACAGGTACAACAGGAAACACTGAAGCTTTCTTT
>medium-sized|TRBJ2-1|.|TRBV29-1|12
CSQTSGYNEQFF
TGCAGCCAAACAAGCGGATACAATGAGCAGTTCTTC
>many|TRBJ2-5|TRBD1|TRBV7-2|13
CASRLGGGETQYF
TGTGCCAGCAGATTAGGGGGCGGGGAGACCCAGTACTTC
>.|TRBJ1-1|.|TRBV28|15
CASSLEDNNPAEAFF
TGTGCCAGCAGTTTAGAGGACAACAACCCCGCTGAAGCTTTCTTT
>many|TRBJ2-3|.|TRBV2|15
CASSEEGLSTDTQYF
TGTGCCAGCAGTGAAGAGGGTTTAAGCACAGATACGCAGTATTTT
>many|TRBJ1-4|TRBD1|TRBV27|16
CASSSPRQGANEKLFF
TGTGCCAGCAGTTCCCCCCGACAGGGAGCTAATGAAAAACTGTTTTTT
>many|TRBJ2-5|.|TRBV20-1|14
CSAMGRRGGETQYF
TGCAGTGCTATGGGGCGGCGAGGGGGAGAGACCCAGTACTTC
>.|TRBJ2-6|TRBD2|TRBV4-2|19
CASSQWTSGRASGANVLTF
TGTGCCAGCAGCCAATGGACTAGCGGGAGGGCCAGTGGGGCCAACGTCCTGACTTTC
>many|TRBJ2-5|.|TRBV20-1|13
CSASFGGRETQYF
TGCAGTGCTAGTTTTGGGGGTAGGGAGACCCAGTACTTC
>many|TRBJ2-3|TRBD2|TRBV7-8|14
CASTLSGRGDTQYF
TGTGCCAGCACCCTGAGCGGGAGAGGAGATACGCAGTATTTT
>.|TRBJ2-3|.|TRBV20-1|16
CSARDWGRFPTDTQYF
TGCAGTGCTAGAGATTGGGGGCGGTTCCCCACAGATACGCAGTATTTT
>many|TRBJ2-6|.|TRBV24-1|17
CATSGSGTQSGANVLTF
TGTGCCACCAGTGGATCCGGGACACAGTCTGGGGCCAACGTCCTGACTTTC
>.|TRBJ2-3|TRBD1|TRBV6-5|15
CASSRYRGHTDTQYF
TGTGCCAGCAGCCGATACAGGGGGCACACAGATACGCAGTATTTT
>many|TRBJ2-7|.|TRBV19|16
CASSIGGPGHPYEQYF
TGTGCCAGTAGTATCGGAGGGCCGGGACACCCCTACGAGCAGTACTTC
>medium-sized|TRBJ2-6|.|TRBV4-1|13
CASSPDGANVLTF
TGCGCCAGCAGCCCCGATGGGGCCAACGTCCTGACTTTC
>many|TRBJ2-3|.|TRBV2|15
CASSEAGLSTDTQYF
TGTGCCAGCAGTGAGGCAGGCCTCAGCACAGATACGCAGTATTTT
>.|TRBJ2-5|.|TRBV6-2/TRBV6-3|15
CASTDRTAPQETQYF
TGTGCCAGCACAGATAGGACCGCCCCCCAAGAGACCCAGTACTTC
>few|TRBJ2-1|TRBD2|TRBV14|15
CASSQDWEGYNEQFF
TGTGCCAGCAGCCAAGATTGGGAGGGCTACAATGAGCAGTTCTTC
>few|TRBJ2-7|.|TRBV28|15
CASSSPRTGTYEQYF
TGTGCCAGCAGTTCCCCCAGGACGGGTACCTACGAGCAGTACTTC
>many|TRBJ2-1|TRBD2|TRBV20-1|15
CSAEGDSGTYNEQFF
TGCAGTGCAGAAGGTGATAGCGGGACCTACAATGAGCAGTTCTTC
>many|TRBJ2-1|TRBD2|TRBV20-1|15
CSSSKASGVYNEQFF
TGTAGCAGCTCAAAGGCTAGCGGGGTATACAATGAGCAGTTCTTC
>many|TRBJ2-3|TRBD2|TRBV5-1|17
CASSLTSGILGADTQYF
TGCGCCAGCAGCTTGACTAGCGGGATCTTAGGGGCCGATACGCAGTATTTT
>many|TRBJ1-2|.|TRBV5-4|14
CASSLGLGDYGYTF
TGTGCCAGCAGCTTGGGGCTCGGGGACTATGGCTACACCTTC
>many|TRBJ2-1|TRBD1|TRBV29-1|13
CSVSTGGVNEQFF
TGCAGCGTTTCGACAGGGGGGGTGAATGAGCAGTTCTTC
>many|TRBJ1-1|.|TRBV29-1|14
CSAEVQGGVAEAFF
TGCAGCGCCGAAGTACAGGGTGGGGTCGCTGAAGCTTTCTTT
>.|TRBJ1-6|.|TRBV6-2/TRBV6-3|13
CASSLERGSPLHF
TGTGCCAGCAGCCTCGAACGGGGGTCACCCCTCCACTTT
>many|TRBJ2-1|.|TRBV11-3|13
CASSSQPGGEQFF
TGTGCCAGCAGCTCACAACCGGGTGGTGAGCAGTTCTTC